These T cell receptor beta chains were read from a single sample in a study of blood T cell repertoires in COVID-19. Clones were read by immunoSEQ multiplex PCR, and TCRdb kept only the in-frame ones, dropping some. The top ten clones hold around 2% of a sample with around 300,000 clones, around 91% of them seen once. The sequenced sample consisted of PBMCs or T cells enriched from blood (not recorded which). These receptors came from a woman aged 18-29 years who had recovered from COVID-19. Each CDR3 is given with its conserved first and last residue. Each record gives: CDR3 DNA, CDR3 protein, V gene, J gene, D gene. D genes are given only for firm matches.

TGTGCCAGCAGCCAGGGGTCTAGCGGGGGCGCGGCAGATACGCAGTATTTT,CASSQGSSGGAADTQYF,TRBV4-2,TRBJ2-3,TRBD2
TGTGCCAGCAGCTTAGTCGGTTATAGCAATCAGCCCCAGCATTTT,CASSLVGYSNQPQHF,TRBV7-2,TRBJ1-5,NA
TGTGCCAGCAGCTTTCAGACAGGGGGTTATAAAAAGACCCAGTACTTC,CASSFQTGGYKKTQYF,TRBV7-6,TRBJ2-5,TRBD1
TGTGCCAGCACATCCGGACTCTCCTACGAGCAGTACTTC,CASTSGLSYEQYF,TRBV2,TRBJ2-7,NA
TGCGCCAGCAGCCAAGAATCTCAGGCCCCTTGGAACACTGAAGCTTTCTTT,CASSQESQAPWNTEAFF,TRBV4-1,TRBJ1-1,NA
TGTGCCAGCAGCTTCCGGGACAGGGGTGTGTCTGAAGCTTTCTTT,CASSFRDRGVSEAFF,TRBV5-4,TRBJ1-1,TRBD1
TGTGCCAGCAGCCAAGAGAGCCAGACTCCCCAGCATTTT,CASSQESQTPQHF,TRBV3-1/TRBV3-2,TRBJ1-5,NA
TGTGCCAGCAGTGAACCGGGGGGCGGTACAGGAGATACGCAGTATTTT,CASSEPGGGTGDTQYF,TRBV6-1,TRBJ2-3,NA
TGCGCCAGCAGCCTGCCCGGACAGGGGTACAATGAGCAGTTCTTC,CASSLPGQGYNEQFF,TRBV5-1,TRBJ2-1,TRBD1
TGTGCCAGCAGCTTAGGCTCGGGTATCCCGAACACTGAAGCTTTCTTT,CASSLGSGIPNTEAFF,TRBV13,TRBJ1-1,NA
TGTGCCAGCAGCCGGGACAGGGTAAATGGCTACACCTTC,CASSRDRVNGYTF,TRBV2,TRBJ1-2,TRBD1
TGTGCCAGCAGTTACGAAACAGGGGCCAGCCCCTCACTGTTTTTT,CASSYETGASPSLFF,TRBV6-5,TRBJ1-4,TRBD1
TGTGCCAGCAGTTACTCGGGCCACGAGCAGTACTTC,CASSYSGHEQYF,TRBV6-5,TRBJ2-7,NA
TGTGCCAGCAGCGTAGAGGGCAGGGGTTTTTTAGGCTATGGCTACACCTTC,CASSVEGRGFLGYGYTF,TRBV9,TRBJ1-2,NA